What follows are 16 T cell receptor beta chains derived from one specimen sequenced in a study of Tregs in tolerant kidney transplant recipients. Profiling relied on immunoSEQ multiplex PCR, and the TCRdb table lists in-frame clones only, not all of them. The sample gives about 81,000 clones, 91% of which show up once; around 1.4% is in the top ten. Recipients received nonmyeloablative bone marrow transplants from related graft donors, with transient mixed chimerism. Sequencing used CD4+ T cells from blood (PBMCs), obtained 24 months after the transplant. These receptors all stem from a human patient who received a combined kidney and bone marrow transplant. Some T cells may trace back to the graft donor.

The V gene is TRBV5-1, the J gene TRBJ1-5; D might be TRBD1 (6 bases). The CDR3 is 17 residues long. Germline lookup yields CDR1 SGHRS and CDR2 YFSETQ. The ends were cut back, 0 bases at V and 5 bases at J, with 18 bases in the middle. CDR3 sequence: CASSLVPVGGQDQPQHF. The DNA for the CDR3 is TGCGCCAGCAGCTTGGTCCCAGTGGGGGGGCAGGATCAGCCCCAGCATTTT.

This chain uses TRBV21-1 with TRBJ2-3; the table assigns TRBD1, which was not confirmed against the DNA. TRBV21-1 constitutes a pseudogene. The CDR3 is 18 amino acids. CDR3 region: CASSNLWTGGNIRHTQYF. The CDR3 nucleotides are TGTGCCAGCAGCAACCTGTGGACAGGGGGGAACATCAGACATACGCAGTATTTT.

This clone has a single count. The chain combines TRBV10-3 with TRBJ2-1; 8 bases agree with TRBD2. Germline V gives CDR1 ENHRY, CDR2 SYGVKD. V lost 10 bases and J lost 7; bases outside the gene matches: 12. The CDR3 has 14 residues. The CDR3 nucleotides are TGTGCCACCGGGGTCAGCGGGAGCCGGAATGAGCAGTTCTTC. This sequence encodes CATGVSGSRNEQFF.

This clone was counted a few times. The genes are TRBV10-3 and TRBJ1-3; D possibly corresponds to TRBD1 (5 bases). Trimming removed 7 bases from V and 4 bases from J, with 14 bases in between. Looked up from germline, CDR1 is ENHRY and CDR2 is SYGVKD. The length of the CDR3 is 14 residues. CDR3: CAITETGSGNTIYF. Written as DNA, the CDR3 is TGTGCCATCACCGAAACAGGATCGGGAAACACCATATATTTT.

The gene calls are TRBV7-2 and TRBJ2-4, with 10 nucleotides matching TRBD1. The CDR3 sequence is 16 residues long. The ends lost 5 bases at V and 0 bases at J; junction bases unmatched: 4. Germline lookup yields CDR1 SGHTA and CDR2 FQGNSA. CDR3 bases: TGTGCCAGCAGCACGGGACAGGGGTTAGCCAAAAACATTCAGTACTTC. It is translated as CASSTGQGLAKNIQYF.

The CDR3 here is CASSLHRSGANVLTF. The DNA for the CDR3 is TGCGCCAGCAGCCTCCACAGGTCTGGGGCCAACGTCCTGACTTTC. The chain is built from TRBV5-1 and TRBJ2-6, with a tentative D call TRBD1 (5 bases). V gave up 4 bases and J gave up 1 base, with 9 bases separating them. The CDR3 contains 15 residues. Germline CDR1 reads SGHRS; CDR2 reads YFSETQ. Together with reference TRBV5-1 and TRBJ2-6, the CDR3 gives the full variable domain: KAGVTQTPRYLIKTRGQQVTLSCSPISGHRSVSWYQQTPGQGLQFLFEYFSETQRNKGNFPGRFSGRQFSNSRSEMNVSTLELGDSALYLCASSLHRSGANVLTFGAGSRLTVL.

CDR3 sequence (DNA): TGTGCCAGTAGCACCCTAGCGGGGGGGCCGGGCGGGGAGCTGTTTTTT. It translates to CASSTLAGGPGGELFF. The rearrangement uses TRBV19 and TRBJ2-2, with 12 nucleotides matching TRBD2. Trimming removed 6 bases from V and 7 bases from J; junction bases left unmatched: 9. The germline V gene has CDR1 LNHDA and CDR2 SQIVND (reference sequence). The CDR3 totals 16 residues.

The CDR3 is CSPIRGSYEQYF. CDR3 nucleotides: TGCAGCCCGATCAGGGGCTCCTACGAGCAGTACTTC. V gene TRBV29-1 combines with J gene TRBJ2-7, with D perhaps matching TRBD1 (6 bases). The CDR3 has 12 residues. V was pared by 8 bases and J by 0 bases, with 11 bases between. Per the germline V gene, CDR1 is SQVTM and CDR2 is ANQGSEA.

The rearrangement uses TRBV5-6 and TRBJ1-5; the match to TRBD1 covers 9 bases. The CDR3 runs 14 residues. Germline assignment: CDR1 SGHDT and CDR2 YYEEEE. J gave up 7 bases and V 4 bases, and 6 bases lay outside the gene matches. CDR3 DNA sequence: TGTGCCAGCAGCCTAAACAGGGGGCAGCAGCCCCAGCATTTT. Translation gives CASSLNRGQQPQHF.

The chain recombines TRBV7-3 with TRBJ2-3, with 7 bases identical to TRBD2. CDR1 and CDR2 (germline): SGHTA, FQGTGA. This CDR3 has 15 residues. V was pared by 3 bases and J by 5 bases, with 8 bases of the junction left unmatched. Here the CDR3 DNA reads TGTGCCAGCAGCTTGGGTGGGAGGGTTGGAGATACGCAGTATTTT. It specifies CASSLGGRVGDTQYF.

J is TRBJ1-2 and V is TRBV30; possible D gene TRBD1, 6 bases. V was cut by 5 bases and J by 5 bases, with 21 bases left in between. The CDR3 totals 15 residues. Germline loops: CDR1 GTSNPN, CDR2 SVGIG (reference sequence). CDR3 amino acids: CAWFGQGFQLYGYTF. As DNA, the CDR3 is TGTGCCTGGTTCGGTCAGGGGTTTCAACTATATGGCTACACCTTC.

The V and J genes are TRBV11-2 and TRBJ1-2; TRBD1 is a possible D gene (5 bases). Per the germline V gene, CDR1 is SGHAT and CDR2 is FQNNGV. The CDR3 contains 13 residues. Trimming removed 3 bases from V and 2 bases from J, with 7 bases in between. This CDR3 is CASSFDSNYGYTF. The CDR3 DNA sequence: TGTGCCAGCAGCTTTGACAGCAACTATGGCTACACCTTC.

V usage is TRBV11-2 and J usage is TRBJ2-7, with TRBD1 matching over 7 bases. The CDR3 has 14 amino acids. The V and J ends lost 5 bases and 3 bases, in that order; junction bases with no gene match: 7. The germline V gene encodes CDR1 SGHAT and CDR2 FQNNGV. The CDR3 region has the DNA TGTGCCAGCAGCCGATGGACAGGATACTACGAGCAGTACTTC. Encoded protein: CASSRWTGYYEQYF.

This chain uses TRBV5-1 with TRBJ2-3, with 8 bases that match TRBD1. V trimming: 4 bases; J trimming: 1 base; junction bases outside the gene matches: 5. Germline V gene lookup returns CDR1 SGHRS and CDR2 YFSETQ. The CDR3 consists of 15 residues. The CDR3 sequence is CASSGVTGGTDTQYF. CDR3 nucleotides: TGCGCCAGCAGCGGAGTGACAGGGGGCACAGATACGCAGTATTTT.

In the case of this clone: Other DNA sequences from this sample encode an identical CDR3 as well. The chain carries TRBV7-8 and TRBJ1-6; 7 nucleotides align to TRBD1. CDR1 is SGHVS, CDR2 FQNEAQ, per germline. V was pared by 1 base and J by 13 bases, with 10 bases of the junction left unmatched. The CDR3 runs 15 residues. CDR3 sequence: CASSLVSGGFSPLHF. The DNA for the CDR3 is TGTGCCAGCAGCTTAGTGTCAGGGGGGTTCTCCCCCCTCCACTTT.

The rearrangement links TRBV10-3 to TRBJ2-5, with 11 bases lining up with TRBD2. The germline CDR1 and CDR2 sequences are ENHRY and SYGVKD. Unmatched junction bases numbered 7, after V lost 10 bases and J lost 3 bases. The CDR3 runs to 14 residues. The CDR3, as DNA: TGTGCCACGACCGGGACTAGCGGAGAAGAGACCCAGTACTTC. This codes for CATTGTSGEETQYF.